This TCR beta chain emerged from a study of blood T cell repertoires in COVID-19. Participants were placed into cohorts based on the clinical history they reported. Symptom resolution, clearance, or two negative PCRs marked donors in Cohort 3 as recovered. Profiling relied on immunoSEQ multiplex PCR, and the TCRdb table lists in-frame clones only, not all of them. The sample has hundreds of thousands of clones, under 90% seen once. Only a few counts were recorded for this clone. V dropped 5 bases and J dropped 5; count of bases not matched to a gene: 3. This CDR3 has 14 amino acids. Germline CDR1 SGHTA, CDR2 FQGNSA.

The genes are TRBV7-2 and TRBJ1-6, with 7 bases matching TRBD1. Sequenced sample: PBMCs or T cells enriched from blood (not recorded which). The sequence was obtained from a man between 40 and 49 years old who had recovered from COVID-19. The DNA of the CDR3 is TGTGCCAGCAGCAGACAGGGCCATAATTCACCCCTCCACTTT. It translates to CASSRQGHNSPLHF.